The entry below describes one T cell receptor beta chain. This sample stems from a study of blood T cell repertoires in COVID-19. Study context: Sites across the United States, Italy and Spain contributed samples from acute and convalescent COVID-19. PBMCs, B-cell-depleted T cells, or T cells were the source of the cDNA or gDNA that made up the material.

In the source study's methods: Quantification of nucleated cells was approximated via reference gene primer amplification. Generated by immunoSEQ multiplex PCR, the TCRdb table keeps only in-frame clones and is missing some. V and J calls plus clone size are reproduced from that table; the DNA served to infer D and trimming. Here the sample spans about 24,000 clones, 86% being singletons. The germline V and J ends were trimmed by 2 bases and 5 bases, with 4 bases remaining between them. This CDR3 comprises 11 residues. Germline V gene lookup returns CDR1 MNHEY and CDR2 SVGAGI. The sequence was obtained from a woman at least 80 years old with active or convalescent COVID-19. The sequencing input was peripheral blood. The chain couples TRBV6-5 to TRBJ2-7; D remains ambiguous. The CDR3 region has the DNA TGTGCCAGCAGTTACGGCCACGAGCAGTACTTC. Encoded protein: CASSYGHEQYF.